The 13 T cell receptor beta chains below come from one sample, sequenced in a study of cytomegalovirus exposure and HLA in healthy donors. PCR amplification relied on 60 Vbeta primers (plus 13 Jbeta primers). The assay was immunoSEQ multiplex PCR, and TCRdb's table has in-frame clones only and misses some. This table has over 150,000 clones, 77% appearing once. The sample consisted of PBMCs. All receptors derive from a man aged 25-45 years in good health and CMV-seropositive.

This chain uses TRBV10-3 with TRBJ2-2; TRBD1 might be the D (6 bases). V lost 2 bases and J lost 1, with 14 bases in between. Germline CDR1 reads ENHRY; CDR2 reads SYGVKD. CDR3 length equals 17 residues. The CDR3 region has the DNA TGTGCCATCAGTGAGACCTTTGTACAGGGGAACACCGGGGAGCTGTTTTTT. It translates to CAISETFVQGNTGELFF.

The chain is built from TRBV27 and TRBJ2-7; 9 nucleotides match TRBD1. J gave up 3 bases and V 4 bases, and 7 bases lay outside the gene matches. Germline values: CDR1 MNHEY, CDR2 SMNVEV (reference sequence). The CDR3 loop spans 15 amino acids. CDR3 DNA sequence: TGTGCCAGCAGTTGGGGGACAGGGATGGACTACGAGCAGTACTTC. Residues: CASSWGTGMDYEQYF.

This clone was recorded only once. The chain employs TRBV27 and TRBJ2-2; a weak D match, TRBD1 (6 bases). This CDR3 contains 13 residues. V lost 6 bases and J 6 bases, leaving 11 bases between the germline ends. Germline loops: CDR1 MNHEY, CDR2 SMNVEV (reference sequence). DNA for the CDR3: TGTGCCAGCAGCAGCAGGGGTGCCGGGGAGCTGTTTTTT. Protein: CASSSRGAGELFF.

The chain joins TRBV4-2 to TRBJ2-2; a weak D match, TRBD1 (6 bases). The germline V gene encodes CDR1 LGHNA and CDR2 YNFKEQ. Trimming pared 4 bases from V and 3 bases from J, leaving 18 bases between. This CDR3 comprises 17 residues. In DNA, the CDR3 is TGTGCCAGCAGCCGGACGGGTGGGGGCGCTGACACCGGGGAGCTGTTTTTT. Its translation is CASSRTGGGADTGELFF.

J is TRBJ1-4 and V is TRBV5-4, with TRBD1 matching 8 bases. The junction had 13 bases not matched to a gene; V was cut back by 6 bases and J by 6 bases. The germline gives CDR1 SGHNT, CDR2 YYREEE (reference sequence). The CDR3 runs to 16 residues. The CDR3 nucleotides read TGTGCCAGCAACGGGACAGGACCATCTTCGGATGAAAAACTGTTTTTT. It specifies CASNGTGPSSDEKLFF.

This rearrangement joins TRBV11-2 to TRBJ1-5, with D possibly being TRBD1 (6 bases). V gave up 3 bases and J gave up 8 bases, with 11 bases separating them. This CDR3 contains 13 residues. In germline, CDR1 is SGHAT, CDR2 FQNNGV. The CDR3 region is CASSLQGTEPQHF. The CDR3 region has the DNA TGTGCCAGCAGCTTGCAGGGGACGGAGCCCCAGCATTTT.

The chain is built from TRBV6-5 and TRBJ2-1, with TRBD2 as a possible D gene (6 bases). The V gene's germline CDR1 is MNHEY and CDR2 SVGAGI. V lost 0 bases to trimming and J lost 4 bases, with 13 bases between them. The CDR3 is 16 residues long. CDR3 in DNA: TGTGCCAGCAGTTACTCGGCAGGAGGGGTTTACAATGAGCAGTTCTTC. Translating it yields CASSYSAGGVYNEQFF.

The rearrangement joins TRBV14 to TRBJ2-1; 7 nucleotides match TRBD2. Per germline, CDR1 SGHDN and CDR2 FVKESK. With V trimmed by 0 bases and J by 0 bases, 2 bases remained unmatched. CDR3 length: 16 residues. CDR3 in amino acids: CASSQEGRGSYNEQFF. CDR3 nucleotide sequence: TGTGCCAGCAGCCAAGAAGGGAGGGGCTCCTACAATGAGCAGTTCTTC.

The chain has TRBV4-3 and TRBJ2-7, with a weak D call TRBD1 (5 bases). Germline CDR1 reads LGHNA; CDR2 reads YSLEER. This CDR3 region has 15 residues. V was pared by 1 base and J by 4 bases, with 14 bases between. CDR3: CASSQGGQPGYEQYF. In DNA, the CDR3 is TGCGCCAGCAGCCAAGGAGGCCAACCAGGGTACGAGCAGTACTTC.

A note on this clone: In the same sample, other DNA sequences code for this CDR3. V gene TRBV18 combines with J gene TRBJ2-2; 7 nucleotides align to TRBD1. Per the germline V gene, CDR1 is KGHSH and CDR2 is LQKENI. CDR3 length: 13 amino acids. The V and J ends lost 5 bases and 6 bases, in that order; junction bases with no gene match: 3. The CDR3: CASSSTGAGELFF. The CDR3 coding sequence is TGTGCCAGCTCATCCACAGGGGCCGGGGAGCTGTTTTTT.

The CDR3 DNA reads as TGTGCCAGCAGCCGAGGACAGGGAGTGAACTATGGCTACACCTTC. Residues: CASSRGQGVNYGYTF. V is TRBV7-2 and J is TRBJ1-2; 8 bases align to TRBD1. CDR3 size: 15 residues. The germline V gene encodes CDR1 SGHTA and CDR2 FQGNSA. Trimming took 5 bases from V and 2 from J; bases not matched to a gene: 7.

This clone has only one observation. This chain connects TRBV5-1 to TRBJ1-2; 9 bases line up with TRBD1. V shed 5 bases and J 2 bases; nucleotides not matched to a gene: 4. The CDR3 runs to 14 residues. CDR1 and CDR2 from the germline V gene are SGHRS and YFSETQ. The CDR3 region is CASSTGTGNYGYTF. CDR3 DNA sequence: TGCGCCAGCAGTACCGGGACAGGGAACTATGGCTACACCTTC.

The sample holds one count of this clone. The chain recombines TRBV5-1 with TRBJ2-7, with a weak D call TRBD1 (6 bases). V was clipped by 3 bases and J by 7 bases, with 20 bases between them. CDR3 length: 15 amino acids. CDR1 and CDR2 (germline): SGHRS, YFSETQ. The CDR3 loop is CASSWRNGQPLEQYF. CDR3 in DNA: TGCGCCAGCAGCTGGAGAAACGGACAGCCTCTGGAGCAGTACTTC.